The T cell receptor beta chain described here comes from a study of cytomegalovirus exposure and HLA in healthy donors. Primers for the PCR totalled 60 Vbeta and 13 Jbeta. Generated by immunoSEQ multiplex PCR, the TCRdb table keeps only in-frame clones and is missing some. The table has about 130,000 clones, around two thirds seen once. CDR3 length: 13 amino acids. The ends were cut back, 5 bases at V and 5 bases at J, with 12 bases in the middle. Germline V CDR1 and CDR2: SEHNR, FQNEAQ (reference sequence). The receptor comes from a man aged 18 to 30 in good health and CMV-seropositive. Specimen: PBMCs. The chain links TRBV7-9 to TRBJ1-1; D is unclear. The DNA of the CDR3 is TGTGCCAGCAGCCTTTCGGGGAGGACTGAAGCTTTCTTT. Translated: CASSLSGRTEAFF.